This T cell receptor (beta chain) was recovered during a study of beta chain features in type 1 diabetes. cDNA synthesis used the whole RNA isolate, giving expressed TCRB sequences. Generated by immunoSEQ multiplex PCR, the TCRdb table keeps only in-frame clones and is missing some. In the table there are about 370,000 clones, about 16% of which are singletons. This TCR came from a woman under 30 in good health. Sequences were obtained from naive CD4+ T cells from blood.

In DNA, the CDR3 is TGTGCCAGCAGCTTAGCCTTACTAGCTCAAGAGACCCAGTACTTC. Translation gives CASSLALLAQETQYF. The rearrangement links TRBV7-8 to TRBJ2-5; TRBD2 might be the D (6 bases). Per the germline V gene, CDR1 is SGHVS and CDR2 is FQNEAQ. V gave up 0 bases and J gave up 2 bases, with 10 bases separating them. The CDR3 contains 15 residues.